The clone carrying this TCR beta chain was detected only a few times. One entry per CDR3 protein results from TCRdb running MiXCR on the 5' RACE reads. Here the sample spans about 470,000 distinct CDR3 sequences, roughly 24% being singletons. All donors were healthy Caucasians. The data were taken from a study of identical twins. The V and J ends lost 4 bases and 4 bases, in that order; junction bases with no gene match: 14. This CDR3 contains 18 residues. Looked up from germline, CDR1 is SQVTM and CDR2 is ANQGSEA. These data also formed part of another study, on T cells expressing NK-cell markers. From that report: Five to seven of the donors carried dominant NKG2C+ clonotypes that took up about 1.0-7.5% of their CD8+ T cells. Dominance of the CD3+CD56-NKG2C+ fraction by these clonotypes also held in four donors.

The sample taken for sequencing was CD4+ T cells sorted from blood. This chain connects TRBV29-1 to TRBJ2-6, with 9 bases matching TRBD1. The TCR sequence derives from a young woman in good health. CDR3 in DNA: TGCAGCGTTGGCACCGGGACAGGGTATACAGAGGGGGCCAACGTCCTGACTTTC. Translation gives CSVGTGTGYTEGANVLTF.